This is a list of T cell receptor beta chains from one sample in a study of blood T cell repertoires in COVID-19. The protocol was immunoSEQ multiplex PCR, while the TCRdb copy is restricted to in-frame clones and leaves out a portion. Altogether about 380,000 clones are present, more than 85% being singletons, with the ten largest covering 2.5% to 3%. Sequenced sample: PBMCs or T cells enriched from blood (not recorded which). These receptors all come from a woman in her thirties who had recovered from COVID-19. CDR3s include the opening cysteine and the closing phenylalanine or tryptophan. D genes are given only for firm matches. A row's size may be missing; if present it is once, few, many or a size class.

D gene | clone size | J gene | V gene | CDR3 protein | CDR3 DNA
- | - | TRBJ1-2 | TRBV27 | CASSFGRAGSYTF | TGTGCCAGCAGTTTTGGCAGGGCGGGATCCTACACCTTC
- | - | TRBJ2-1 | TRBV27 | CASSLTGTYRGYNEQFF | TGTGCCAGCAGTTTAACAGGGACCTACCGTGGCTACAATGAGCAGTTCTTC
TRBD2 | - | TRBJ2-7 | TRBV2 | CASSETGLAGGSSYEQYF | TGTGCCAGCAGTGAAACGGGGCTAGCGGGGGGAAGCTCCTACGAGCAGTACTTC
TRBD2 | - | TRBJ2-5 | TRBV27 | CASSEREGGETQYF | TGTGCCAGCAGTGAACGGGAGGGCGGGGAGACCCAGTACTTC
- | - | TRBJ2-3 | TRBV5-4 | CASSFPGSTDTQYF | TGTGCCAGCAGCTTCCCCGGGAGCACAGATACGCAGTATTTT
TRBD2 | - | TRBJ2-7 | TRBV19 | CASSRGLAGVEQYF | TGTGCCAGTAGTAGAGGACTAGCGGGAGTCGAGCAGTACTTC
- | - | TRBJ1-5 | TRBV4-1 | CASSQVVAGNQPQHF | TGCGCCAGCAGCCAAGTTGTGGCCGGCAATCAGCCCCAGCATTTT
TRBD1 | - | TRBJ2-1 | TRBV19 | CASSATGTGIYNEQFF | TGTGCCAGTAGTGCAACCGGGACAGGAATCTACAATGAGCAGTTCTTC
- | - | TRBJ2-1 | TRBV7-6 | CASSLAGSPYNEQFF | TGTGCCAGCAGCTTAGCCGGGAGCCCCTACAATGAGCAGTTCTTC
TRBD1 | - | TRBJ2-7 | TRBV6-5 | CASLSGGYEQYF | TGTGCCAGCCTCTCAGGGGGCTACGAGCAGTACTTC
- | - | TRBJ2-7 | TRBV6-2/TRBV6-3 | CASSYIGGGPYF | TGTGCCAGCAGTTACATCGGGGGAGGCCCGTACTTC
- | few | TRBJ1-6 | TRBV7-3 | CASSEASNSPLHF | TGTGCCAGCAGCGAAGCCTCCAATTCACCCCTCCACTTT
TRBD1 | - | TRBJ2-3 | TRBV29-1 | CSVTGGRSTDTQYF | TGCAGCGTAACAGGGGGCCGCAGCACAGATACGCAGTATTTT
- | - | TRBJ2-7 | TRBV5-4 | CASSSPSGTYEQYF | TGTGCCAGCAGCTCCCCGTCGGGAACCTACGAGCAGTACTTC
TRBD1 | once | TRBJ2-7 | TRBV19 | CASQVAGGVEYEQYF | TGTGCCTCACAAGTGGCAGGGGGCGTTGAGTACGAGCAGTACTTC
- | few | TRBJ1-1 | TRBV7-9 | CASSLGLGGRISEAFF | TGTGCCAGCAGCTTAGGGCTGGGAGGGAGGATCAGTGAAGCTTTCTTT
TRBD1 | once | TRBJ1-2 | TRBV6-5 | CASTPGTAIYGYTF | TGTGCCAGCACACCCGGGACAGCAATTTATGGCTACACCTTC
TRBD2 | - | TRBJ2-7 | TRBV7-2 | CASTPGLASYEQYF | TGTGCCAGCACACCGGGACTAGCCTCCTACGAGCAGTACTTC
- | - | TRBJ1-2 | TRBV2 | CASTRQGQITNYGYTF | TGTGCCAGCACCAGGCAAGGACAGATAACTAACTATGGCTACACCTTC
TRBD1 | - | TRBJ2-1 | TRBV20-1 | CSASLRNRGRDEQFF | TGCAGTGCTAGTCTCCGGAACAGGGGGCGGGATGAGCAGTTCTTC